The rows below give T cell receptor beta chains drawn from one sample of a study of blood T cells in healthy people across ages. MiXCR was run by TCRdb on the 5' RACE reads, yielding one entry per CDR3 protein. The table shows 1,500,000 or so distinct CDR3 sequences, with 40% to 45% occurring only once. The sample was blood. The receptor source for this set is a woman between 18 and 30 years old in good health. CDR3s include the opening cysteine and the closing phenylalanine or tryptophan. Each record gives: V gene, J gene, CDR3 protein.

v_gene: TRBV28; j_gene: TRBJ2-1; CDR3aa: CASSLPSGQGRGNEQFF
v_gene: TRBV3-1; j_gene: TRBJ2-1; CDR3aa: CASKLAGGSTQANEQFF
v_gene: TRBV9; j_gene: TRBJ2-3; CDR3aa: CASSVATGTQYF
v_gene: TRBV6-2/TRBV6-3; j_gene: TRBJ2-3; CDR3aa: CASSFQLGVLTTSSTDTQYF
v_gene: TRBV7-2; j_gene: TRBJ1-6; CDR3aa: CASSLSVVGSPLHF
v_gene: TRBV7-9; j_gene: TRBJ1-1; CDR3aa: CASSLVGTGAFF
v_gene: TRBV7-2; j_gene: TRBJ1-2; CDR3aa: CASSWIGIYGYTF
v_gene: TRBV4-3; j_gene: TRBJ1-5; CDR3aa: CASSQDAQGTNQPQHF
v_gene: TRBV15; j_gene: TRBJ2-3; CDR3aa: CATSTTSTDTQYF
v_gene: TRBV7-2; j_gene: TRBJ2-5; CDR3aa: CASSPPKETQYF
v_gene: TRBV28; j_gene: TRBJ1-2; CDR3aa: CASSSADRTNYGYTF